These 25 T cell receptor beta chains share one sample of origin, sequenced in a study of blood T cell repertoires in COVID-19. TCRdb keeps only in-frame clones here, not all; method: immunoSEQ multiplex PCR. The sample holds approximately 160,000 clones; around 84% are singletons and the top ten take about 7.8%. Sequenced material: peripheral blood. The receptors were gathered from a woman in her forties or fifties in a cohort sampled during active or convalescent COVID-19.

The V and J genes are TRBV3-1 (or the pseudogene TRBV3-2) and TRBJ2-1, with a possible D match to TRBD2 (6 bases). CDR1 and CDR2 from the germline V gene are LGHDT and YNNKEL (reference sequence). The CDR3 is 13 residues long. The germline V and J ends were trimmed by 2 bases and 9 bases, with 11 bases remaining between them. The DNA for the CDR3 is TGTGCCAGCAGCCAAAGACTAGAAAGTGAGCAGTTCTTC. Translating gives CASSQRLESEQFF.

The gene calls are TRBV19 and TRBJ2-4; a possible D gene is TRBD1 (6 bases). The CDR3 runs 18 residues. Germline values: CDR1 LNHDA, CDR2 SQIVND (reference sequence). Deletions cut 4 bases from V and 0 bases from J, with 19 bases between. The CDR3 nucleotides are TGTGCCAGTAGTAAGGGCCTCAGGGGACCATTAGCCAAAAACATTCAGTACTTC. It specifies CASSKGLRGPLAKNIQYF.

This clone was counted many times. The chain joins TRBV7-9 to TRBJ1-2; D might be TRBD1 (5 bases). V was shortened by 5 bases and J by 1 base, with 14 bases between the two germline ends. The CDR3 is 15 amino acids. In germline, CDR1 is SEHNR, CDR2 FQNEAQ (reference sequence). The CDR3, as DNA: TGTGCCAGCAGCCTAGGTCAGGGTTATAACTATGGCTACACCTTC. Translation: CASSLGQGYNYGYTF. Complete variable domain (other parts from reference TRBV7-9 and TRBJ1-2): DTGVSQNPRHKITKRGQNVTFRCDPISEHNRLYWYRQTLGQGPEFLTYFQNEAQLEKSRLLSDRFSAERPKGSFSTLEIQRTEQGDSAMYLCASSLGQGYNYGYTFGSGTRLTVV.

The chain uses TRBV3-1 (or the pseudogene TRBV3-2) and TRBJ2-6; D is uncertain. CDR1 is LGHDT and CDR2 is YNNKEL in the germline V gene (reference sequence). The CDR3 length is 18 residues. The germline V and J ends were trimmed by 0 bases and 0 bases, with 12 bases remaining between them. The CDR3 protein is CASSQDAAYYSGANVLTF. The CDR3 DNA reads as TGTGCCAGCAGCCAAGATGCGGCTTACTACTCTGGGGCCAACGTCCTGACTTTC.

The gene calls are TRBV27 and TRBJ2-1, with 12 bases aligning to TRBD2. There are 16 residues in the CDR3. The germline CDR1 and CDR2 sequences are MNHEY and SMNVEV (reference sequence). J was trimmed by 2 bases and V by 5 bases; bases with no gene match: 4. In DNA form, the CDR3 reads TGTGCCAGCAGTCCAACTAGCGGGGGGCCCTACAATGAGCAGTTCTTC. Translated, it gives CASSPTSGGPYNEQFF.

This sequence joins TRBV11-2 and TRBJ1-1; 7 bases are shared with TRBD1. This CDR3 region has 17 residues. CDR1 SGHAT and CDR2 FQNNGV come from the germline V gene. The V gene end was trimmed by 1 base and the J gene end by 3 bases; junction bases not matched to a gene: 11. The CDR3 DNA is TGTGCCAGCAGCTTAGGTTGGGACAGCACCTTGGACACTGAAGCTTTCTTT. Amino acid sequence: CASSLGWDSTLDTEAFF.

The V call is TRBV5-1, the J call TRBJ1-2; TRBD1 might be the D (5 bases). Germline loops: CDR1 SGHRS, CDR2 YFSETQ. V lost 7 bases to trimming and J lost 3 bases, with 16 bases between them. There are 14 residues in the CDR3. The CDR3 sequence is CASAPAGVDYGYTF. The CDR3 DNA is TGCGCCAGCGCCCCTGCGGGGGTGGACTATGGCTACACCTTC.

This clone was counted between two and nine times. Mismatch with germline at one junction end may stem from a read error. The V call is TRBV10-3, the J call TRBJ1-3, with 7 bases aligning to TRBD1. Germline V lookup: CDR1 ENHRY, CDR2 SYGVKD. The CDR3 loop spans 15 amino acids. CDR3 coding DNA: TGTGCCATCAAAGGGCAGGGGGGCTCTGAAAACACCATATATTTT. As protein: CAIKGQGGSENTIYF.

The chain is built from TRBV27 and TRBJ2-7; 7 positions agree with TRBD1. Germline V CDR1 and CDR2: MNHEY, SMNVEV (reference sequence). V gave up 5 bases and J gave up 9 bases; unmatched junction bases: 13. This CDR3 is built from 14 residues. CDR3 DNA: TGTGCCAGCAGTCCGCGACAGGGTCCCTTGGGGCAGTACTTC. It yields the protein CASSPRQGPLGQYF.

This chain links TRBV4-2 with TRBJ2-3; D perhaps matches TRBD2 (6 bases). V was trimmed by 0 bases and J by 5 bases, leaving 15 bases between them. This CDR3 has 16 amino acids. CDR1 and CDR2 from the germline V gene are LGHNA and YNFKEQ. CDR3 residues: CASSQESGVGKDTQYF. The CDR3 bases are TGTGCCAGCAGCCAAGAGTCGGGGGTGGGCAAAGATACGCAGTATTTT.

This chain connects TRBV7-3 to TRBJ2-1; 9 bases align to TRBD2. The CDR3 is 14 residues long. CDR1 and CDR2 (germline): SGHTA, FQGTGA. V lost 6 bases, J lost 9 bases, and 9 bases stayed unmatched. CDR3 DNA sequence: TGTGCCAGCAGTCTAATCGGACTAGCGTCTGAGCAGTTCTTC. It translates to CASSLIGLASEQFF.

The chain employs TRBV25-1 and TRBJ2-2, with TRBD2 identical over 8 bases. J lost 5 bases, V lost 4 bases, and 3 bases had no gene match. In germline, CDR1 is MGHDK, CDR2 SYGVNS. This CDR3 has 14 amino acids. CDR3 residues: CASSVRGGTGELFF. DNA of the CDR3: TGTGCCAGCAGTGTACGGGGGGGAACCGGGGAGCTGTTTTTT.

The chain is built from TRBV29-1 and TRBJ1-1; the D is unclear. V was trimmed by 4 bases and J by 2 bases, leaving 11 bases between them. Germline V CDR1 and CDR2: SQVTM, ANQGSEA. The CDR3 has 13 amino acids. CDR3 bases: TGCAGCGTTGGAGGGTGGGAAAACACTGAAGCTTTCTTT. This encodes CSVGGWENTEAFF. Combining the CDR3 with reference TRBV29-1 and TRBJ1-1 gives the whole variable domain SAVISQKPSRDICQRGTSLTIQCQVDSQVTMMFWYRQQPGQSLTLIATANQGSEATYESGFVIDKFPISRPNLTFSTLTVSNMSPEDSSIYLCSVGGWENTEAFFGQGTRLTVV.

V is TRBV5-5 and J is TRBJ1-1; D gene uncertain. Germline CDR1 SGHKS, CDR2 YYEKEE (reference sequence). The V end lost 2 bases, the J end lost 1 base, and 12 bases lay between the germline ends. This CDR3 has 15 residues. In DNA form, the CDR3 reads TGTGCCAGCAGCTTTCGTTCAACAGCGAACACTGAAGCTTTCTTT. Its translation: CASSFRSTANTEAFF.

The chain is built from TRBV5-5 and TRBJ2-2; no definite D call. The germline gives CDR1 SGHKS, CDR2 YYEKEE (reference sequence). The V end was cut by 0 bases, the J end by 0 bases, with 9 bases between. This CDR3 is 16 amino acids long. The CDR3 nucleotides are TGTGCCAGCAGCTTGGTTCCAGGCACGAACACCGGGGAGCTGTTTTTT. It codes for CASSLVPGTNTGELFF.

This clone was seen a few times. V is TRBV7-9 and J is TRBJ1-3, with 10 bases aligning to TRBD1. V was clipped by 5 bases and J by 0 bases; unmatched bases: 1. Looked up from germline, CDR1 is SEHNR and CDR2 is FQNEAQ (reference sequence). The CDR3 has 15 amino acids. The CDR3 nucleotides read TGTGCCAGCAGCCGGGACAGGGGCTCTGGAAACACCATATATTTT. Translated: CASSRDRGSGNTIYF.

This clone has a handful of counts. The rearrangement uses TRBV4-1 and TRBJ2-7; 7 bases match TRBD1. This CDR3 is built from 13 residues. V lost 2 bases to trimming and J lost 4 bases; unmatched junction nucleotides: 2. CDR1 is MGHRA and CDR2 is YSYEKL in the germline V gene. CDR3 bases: TGCGCCAGCAGCCAATCGACAGGGTACGAGCAGTACTTC. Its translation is CASSQSTGYEQYF.

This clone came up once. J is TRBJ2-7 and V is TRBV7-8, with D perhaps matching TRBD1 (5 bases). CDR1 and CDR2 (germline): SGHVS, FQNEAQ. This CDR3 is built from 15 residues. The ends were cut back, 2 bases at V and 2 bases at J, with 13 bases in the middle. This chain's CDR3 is CASSLNRLGTYEQYF. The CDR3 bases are TGTGCCAGCAGCTTAAACAGGTTGGGAACCTACGAGCAGTACTTC.

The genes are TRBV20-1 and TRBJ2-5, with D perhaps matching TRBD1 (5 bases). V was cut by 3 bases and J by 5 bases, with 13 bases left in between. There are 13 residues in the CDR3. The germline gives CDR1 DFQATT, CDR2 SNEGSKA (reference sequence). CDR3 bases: TGCAGTGCTAGTAAGACAGTCTGGGAGACCCAGTACTTC. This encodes CSASKTVWETQYF.

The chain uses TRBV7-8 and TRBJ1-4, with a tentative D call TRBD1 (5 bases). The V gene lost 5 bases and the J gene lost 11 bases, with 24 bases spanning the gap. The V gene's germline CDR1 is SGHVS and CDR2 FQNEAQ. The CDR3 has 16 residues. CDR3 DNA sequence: TGTGCCAGCAGCCAATCTTCCGGGGCCCCCCGGGGGAAACTGTTTTTT. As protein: CASSQSSGAPRGKLFF.

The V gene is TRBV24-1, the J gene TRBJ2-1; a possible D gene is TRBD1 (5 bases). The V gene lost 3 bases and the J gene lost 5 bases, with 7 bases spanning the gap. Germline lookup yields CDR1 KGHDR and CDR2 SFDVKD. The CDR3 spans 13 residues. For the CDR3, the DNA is TGTGCCACCAGTGATCCAGGGAACAATGAGCAGTTCTTC. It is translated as CATSDPGNNEQFF.

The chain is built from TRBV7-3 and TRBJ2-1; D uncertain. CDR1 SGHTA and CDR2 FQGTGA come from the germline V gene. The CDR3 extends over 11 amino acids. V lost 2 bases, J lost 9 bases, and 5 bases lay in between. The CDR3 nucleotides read TGTGCCAGCAGCTTATCCATTGAGCAGTTCTTC. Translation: CASSLSIEQFF.

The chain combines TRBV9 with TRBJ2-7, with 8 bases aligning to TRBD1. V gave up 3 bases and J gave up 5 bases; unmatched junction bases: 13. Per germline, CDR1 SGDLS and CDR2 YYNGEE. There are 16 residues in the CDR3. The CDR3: CASSERGQEILHEQYF. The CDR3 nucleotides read TGTGCCAGCAGCGAGAGGGGACAGGAAATTCTTCACGAGCAGTACTTC.

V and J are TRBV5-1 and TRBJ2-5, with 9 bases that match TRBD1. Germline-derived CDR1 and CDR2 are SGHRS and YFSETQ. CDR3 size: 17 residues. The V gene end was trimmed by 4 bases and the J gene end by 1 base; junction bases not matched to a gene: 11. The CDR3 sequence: CASSRTGGTGTQETQYF. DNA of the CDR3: TGCGCCAGCAGCAGAACAGGAGGGACAGGGACCCAAGAGACCCAGTACTTC.

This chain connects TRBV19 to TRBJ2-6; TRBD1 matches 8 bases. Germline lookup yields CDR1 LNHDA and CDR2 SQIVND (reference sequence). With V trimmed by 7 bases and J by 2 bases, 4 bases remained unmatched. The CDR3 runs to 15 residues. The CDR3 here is CASTDRATGANVLTF. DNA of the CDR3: TGTGCCAGTACGGACAGGGCCACTGGGGCCAACGTCCTGACTTTC.